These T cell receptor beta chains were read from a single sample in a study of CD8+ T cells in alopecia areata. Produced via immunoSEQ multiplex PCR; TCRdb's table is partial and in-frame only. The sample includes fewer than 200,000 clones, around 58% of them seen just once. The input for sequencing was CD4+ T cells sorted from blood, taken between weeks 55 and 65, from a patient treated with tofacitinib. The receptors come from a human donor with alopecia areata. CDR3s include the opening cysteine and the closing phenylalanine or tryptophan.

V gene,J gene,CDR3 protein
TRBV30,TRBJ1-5,CAWSALTGNQPQHF
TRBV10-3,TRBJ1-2,CATGQGKDGYTF
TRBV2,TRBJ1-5,CASSSPRGARDQPQHF
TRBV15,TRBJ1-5,CATSREQINQPQHF
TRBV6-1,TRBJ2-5,CASSYGPAQYF
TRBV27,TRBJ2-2,CASGREAGAGELFF
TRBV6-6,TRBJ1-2,CASIGRGYGGYTF
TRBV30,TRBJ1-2,CAWSLADYGYTF
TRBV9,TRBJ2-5,CASSLRGSQETQYF
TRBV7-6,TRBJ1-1,CASSLGAGRNTEAFF
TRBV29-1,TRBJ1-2,CSVPGPGYGGYTF
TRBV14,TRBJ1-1,CASSQRVYGTEAFF
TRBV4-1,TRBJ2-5,CASSQDGLAVNRETQYF
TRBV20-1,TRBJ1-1,CSARPVPEAFF
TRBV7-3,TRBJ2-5,CASSSGPRETQYF
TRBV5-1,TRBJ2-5,CASKGGRPGETQYF
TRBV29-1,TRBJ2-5,CSVHRSLGLDLETQYF
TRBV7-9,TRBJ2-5,CASSPEGLQYQETQYF
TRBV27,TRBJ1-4,CASSPPWGQGPTLDEKLFF
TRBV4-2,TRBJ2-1,CASSPRGLAGANEQFF
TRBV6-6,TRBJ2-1,CASRRRDSSYNEQFF
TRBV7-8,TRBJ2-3,CASSRGASTDTQYF
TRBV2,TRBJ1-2,CASSEVGTGTVSGYTF